This T cell receptor (beta chain) was recovered during a study of blood T cell repertoires in COVID-19. Across the study: COVID-19 samples collected from the United States, Italy and Spain covered acute and convalescent phases. In each case, the material was cDNA or gDNA derived from T cells, B-cell-depleted T cells, or PBMCs.

Trimming removed 5 bases at V and 0 bases at J, with 10 bases between. The CDR3 sequence is 15 residues long. The V gene's germline CDR1 is LNHDA and CDR2 SQIVND (reference sequence). In the source study's methods: Estimates of nucleated cell counts were drawn from the amplification of reference gene primers. TCRdb keeps only in-frame clones here, not all; method: immunoSEQ multiplex PCR. Clonal size and the V and J genes are those of that table, whereas D and trimming came from the DNA. The sample lists about 150,000 clones, about 87% occurring once. The sequence came from a man aged 50 to 60 who had recovered from COVID-19. The rearrangement uses TRBV19 and TRBJ2-2; a weak D match, TRBD2 (5 bases). The source material was peripheral blood. Here the CDR3 DNA reads TGTGCCAGTAGTGCGTCCGGGACGAACACCGGGGAGCTGTTTTTT. Amino acid sequence: CASSASGTNTGELFF.